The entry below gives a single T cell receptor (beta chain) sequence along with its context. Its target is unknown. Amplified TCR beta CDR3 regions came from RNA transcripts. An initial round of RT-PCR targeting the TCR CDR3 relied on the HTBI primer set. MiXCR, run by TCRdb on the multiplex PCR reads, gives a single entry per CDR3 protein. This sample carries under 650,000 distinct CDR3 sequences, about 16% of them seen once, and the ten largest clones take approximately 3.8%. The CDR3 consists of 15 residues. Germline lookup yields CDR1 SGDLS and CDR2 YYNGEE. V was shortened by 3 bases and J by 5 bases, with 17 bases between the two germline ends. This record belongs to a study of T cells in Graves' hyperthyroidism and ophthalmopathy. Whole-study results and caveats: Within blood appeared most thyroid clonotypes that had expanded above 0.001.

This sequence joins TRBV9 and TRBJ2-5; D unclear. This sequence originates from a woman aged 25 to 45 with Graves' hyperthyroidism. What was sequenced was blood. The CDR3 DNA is TGTGCCAGCAGCGCAGAAGATGGTTCGTGGGAGACCCAGTACTTC. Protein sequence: CASSAEDGSWETQYF. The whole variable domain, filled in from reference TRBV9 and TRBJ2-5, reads DSGVTQTPKHLITATGQRVTLRCSPRSGDLSVYWYQQSLDQGLQFLIQYYNGEERAKGNILERFSAQQFPDLHSELNLSSLELGDSALYFCASSAEDGSWETQYFGPGTRLLVL.